These 11 T cell receptor beta chains originate from one sample sequenced in a study of cytomegalovirus exposure and HLA in healthy donors. The PCR contained 60 Vbeta and 13 Jbeta primers. Sequencing used immunoSEQ multiplex PCR; TCRdb keeps in-frame clones, though not all of them. The sample holds roughly 150,000 clones, about 80% seen once. The source material was PBMCs. The receptors were gathered from a woman in her thirties or forties in good health and CMV-seronegative.

This clone was counted a few times. The V gene is TRBV5-1, the J gene TRBJ2-5; 12 nucleotides match TRBD2. The CDR3 extends over 18 amino acids. Germline loops: CDR1 SGHRS, CDR2 YFSETQ. Losses at the gene ends were 0 bases for V and 4 bases for J; bases not matched to a gene: 10. CDR3 in DNA: TGCGCCAGCAGCTTGGTTTCGACTAGCGGGAGTATTGGAGAGACCCAGTACTTC. This sequence encodes CASSLVSTSGSIGETQYF.

The gene calls are TRBV12-2 and TRBJ2-7; the table's TRBD2 call for D was not verified on the DNA. TRBV12-2 is recorded as a pseudogene. The CDR3 is made up of 14 amino acids. The CDR3 region is CASRFLLAPYEQYF. In nucleotides, the CDR3 is TGTGCAAGTCGCTTTTTATTAGCGCCCTACGAGCAGTACTTC.

Only one count was recorded for this clone. V gene TRBV30 combines with J gene TRBJ1-6, with no clear D. The CDR3 loop spans 13 amino acids. The germline gives CDR1 GTSNPN, CDR2 SVGIG (reference sequence). With 0 bases removed from V and 8 bases from J, the gap between germline ends came to 8 bases. The CDR3 sequence: CAWSVGNDSPLHF. CDR3 coding DNA: TGTGCCTGGAGTGTTGGCAATGATTCACCCCTCCACTTT.

This rearrangement joins TRBV21-1 to TRBJ2-2; no DNA check was done on the table's D call, TRBD1. TRBV21-1 has pseudogene status. The CDR3 covers 16 residues. The CDR3 DNA sequence: TGTGCCAGCAGCGCCGACCTGACAGGGGACACCGGGGAGCTGTTTTTT. Translating it yields CASSADLTGDTGELFF.

V and J are TRBV5-8 and TRBJ1-2; perhaps TRBD1 as D (5 bases). The CDR3 totals 15 residues. Germline CDR1 SGHTS, CDR2 YDEGEE. The ends were cut back, 4 bases at V and 3 bases at J, with 16 bases in the middle. The DNA of the CDR3 is TGTGCCAGCAGCCAGCGGGACTGGGGAGACTATGGCTACACCTTC. As protein: CASSQRDWGDYGYTF. Filled out from reference TRBV5-8 and TRBJ1-2, the complete variable domain reads EAGVTQSPTHLIKTRGQQATLRCSPISGHTSVYWYQQALGLGLQFLLWYDEGEERNRGNFPPRFSGRQFPNYSSELNVNALELEDSALYLCASSQRDWGDYGYTFGSGTRLTVV.

The chain links TRBV30 to TRBJ2-6, with D unresolved. The CDR3 runs to 15 residues. Germline V gene lookup returns CDR1 GTSNPN and CDR2 SVGIG (reference sequence). The V end lost 3 bases, the J end lost 3 bases, and 12 bases lay between the germline ends. The CDR3 nucleotides are TGTGCCTGGAGGAGGAGTACTGGTGGGGCCAACGTCCTGACTTTC. Translating gives CAWRRSTGGANVLTF.

The chain has TRBV19 and TRBJ2-2, with unresolved D. Germline V gives CDR1 LNHDA, CDR2 SQIVND (reference sequence). V lost 3 bases, J lost 0 bases, and 8 bases lay in between. This CDR3 is built from 15 residues. The CDR3 sequence is CASSMASANTGELFF. The CDR3 DNA reads TGTGCCAGTAGTATGGCCAGCGCGAACACCGGGGAGCTGTTTTTT.

J is TRBJ1-5 and V is TRBV7-9; tentatively, D is TRBD1 (5 bases). The V end was cut by 1 base, the J end by 2 bases, with 12 bases between. From germline, CDR1 is SEHNR and CDR2 FQNEAQ (reference sequence). The CDR3 is made up of 16 amino acids. The CDR3 coding sequence is TGTGCCAGCAGCTTAGTCATTCAGGGTCGCAATCAGCCCCAGCATTTT. Its translation is CASSLVIQGRNQPQHF.

The chain carries TRBV5-6 and TRBJ2-7, with TRBD1 matching over 9 bases. Germline assignment: CDR1 SGHDT and CDR2 YYEEEE. CDR3 size: 15 residues. The V and J ends lost 0 bases and 2 bases, in that order; junction bases with no gene match: 3. The CDR3 spells CASSLGTGGAYEQYF. The CDR3 DNA follows: TGTGCCAGCAGCTTGGGAACAGGGGGCGCCTACGAGCAGTACTTC.

This clone came up a few times. The rearrangement links TRBV27 to TRBJ2-1, with 9 bases lining up with TRBD1. The CDR3 is 17 residues long. J was trimmed by 9 bases and V by 3 bases; bases with no gene match: 15. The germline CDR1 and CDR2 sequences are MNHEY and SMNVEV (reference sequence). This CDR3 reads CASSFIQGALYTSEQFF. The CDR3 coding sequence is TGTGCCAGCAGTTTCATACAGGGGGCGTTATATACCTCTGAGCAGTTCTTC.

This clone was seen only a few times. One end of the junction varies from germline; a read error may be responsible. The sample carries other DNA sequences with the same CDR3. The gene calls are TRBV5-8 and TRBJ2-1; TRBD2 agrees at 13 bases. Germline lookup yields CDR1 SGHTS and CDR2 YDEGEE. The CDR3 totals 15 residues. CDR3 bases: TGCGCCAGCAGCCAACTAGCGGGAGGGTACAATGAGCAGTTCTTC. Translating it yields CASSQLAGGYNEQFF.